This T cell receptor beta chain was sequenced in a study of control samples from healthy donors and cancer patients. The germline gives CDR1 SEHNR, CDR2 FQNEAQ (reference sequence). With V trimmed by 6 bases and J by 2 bases, 4 bases remained unmatched. The CDR3 is made up of 15 amino acids. Using immunoSEQ multiplex PCR, the repertoire was profiled, and TCRdb retains in-frame clones only, with some absent. The sample consists of over 150,000 clones, roughly 94% of them appearing once. The sequence was collected from a woman under 30 in good health. The source material was blood. The rearrangement links TRBV7-9 to TRBJ2-6; TRBD1 matches at 7 bases. The CDR3 coding sequence is TGTGCCAGCAGACCTGGGACAGCTGGGGCCAACGTCCTGACTTTC. Residues: CASRPGTAGANVLTF.